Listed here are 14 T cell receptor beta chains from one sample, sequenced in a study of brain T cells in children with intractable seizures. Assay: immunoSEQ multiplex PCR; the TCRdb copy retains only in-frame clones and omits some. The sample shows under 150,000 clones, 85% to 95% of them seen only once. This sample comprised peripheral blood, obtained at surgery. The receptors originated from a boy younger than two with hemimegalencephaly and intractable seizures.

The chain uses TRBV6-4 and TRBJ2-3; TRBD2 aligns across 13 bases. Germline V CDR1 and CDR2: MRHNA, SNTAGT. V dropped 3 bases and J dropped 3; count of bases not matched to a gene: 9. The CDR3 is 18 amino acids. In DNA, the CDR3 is TGTGCCAGCAGTGAATTCGGACTAGCGGGAGTAGAAACAGATACGCAGTATTTT. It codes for CASSEFGLAGVETDTQYF.

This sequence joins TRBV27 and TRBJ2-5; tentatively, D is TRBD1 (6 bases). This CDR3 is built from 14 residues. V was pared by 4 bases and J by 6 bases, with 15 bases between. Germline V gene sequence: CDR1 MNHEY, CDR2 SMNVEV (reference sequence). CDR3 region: CASSSRQARKTQYF. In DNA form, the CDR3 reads TGTGCCAGCAGTTCTCGACAGGCCCGGAAGACCCAGTACTTC.

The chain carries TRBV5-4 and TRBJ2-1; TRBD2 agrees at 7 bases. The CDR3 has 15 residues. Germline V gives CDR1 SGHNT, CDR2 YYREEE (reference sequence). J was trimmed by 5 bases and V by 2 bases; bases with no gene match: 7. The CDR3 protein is CASSFWGGEDNEQFF. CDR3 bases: TGTGCCAGCAGCTTCTGGGGGGGGGAAGACAATGAGCAGTTCTTC. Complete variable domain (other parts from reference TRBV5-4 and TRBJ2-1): ETGVTQSPTHLIKTRGQQVTLRCSSQSGHNTVSWYQQALGQGPQFIFQYYREEENGRGNFPPRFSGLQFPNYSSELNVNALELDDSALYLCASSFWGGEDNEQFFGPGTRLTVL.

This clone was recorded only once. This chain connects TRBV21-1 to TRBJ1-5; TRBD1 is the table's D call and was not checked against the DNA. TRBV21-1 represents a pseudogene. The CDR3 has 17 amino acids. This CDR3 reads CASSKTRGQGNNQPQHF. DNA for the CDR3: TGTGCCAGCAGCAAAACTAGGGGACAGGGGAACAATCAGCCCCAGCATTTT.

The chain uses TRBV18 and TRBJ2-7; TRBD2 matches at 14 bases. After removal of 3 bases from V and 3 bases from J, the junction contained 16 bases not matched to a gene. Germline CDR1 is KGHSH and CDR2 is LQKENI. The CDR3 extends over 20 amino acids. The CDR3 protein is CASSPRKGTSGSPQIYEQYF. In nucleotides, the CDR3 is TGTGCCAGCTCACCCCGCAAAGGGACTAGCGGGAGTCCCCAAATCTACGAGCAGTACTTC.

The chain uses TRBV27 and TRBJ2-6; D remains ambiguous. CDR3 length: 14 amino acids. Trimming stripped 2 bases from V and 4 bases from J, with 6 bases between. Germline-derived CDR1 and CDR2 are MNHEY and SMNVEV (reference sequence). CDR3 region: CASSLNSGANVLTF. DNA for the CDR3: TGTGCCAGCAGTTTAAACTCCGGGGCCAACGTCCTGACTTTC.

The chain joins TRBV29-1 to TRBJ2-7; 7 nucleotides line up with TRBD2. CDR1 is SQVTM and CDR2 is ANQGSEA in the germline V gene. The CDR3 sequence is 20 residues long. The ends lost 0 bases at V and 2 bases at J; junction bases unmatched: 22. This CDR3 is CSVEDPLGGDFRSGPYEQYF. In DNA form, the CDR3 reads TGCAGCGTTGAAGATCCTCTGGGGGGGGACTTCCGCTCCGGACCCTACGAGCAGTACTTC.

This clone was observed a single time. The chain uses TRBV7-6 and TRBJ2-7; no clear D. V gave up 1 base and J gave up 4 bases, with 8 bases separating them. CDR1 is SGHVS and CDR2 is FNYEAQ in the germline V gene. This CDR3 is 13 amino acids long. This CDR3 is CASSLGEPYEQYF. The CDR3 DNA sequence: TGTGCCAGCAGCTTAGGTGAGCCTTACGAGCAGTACTTC.

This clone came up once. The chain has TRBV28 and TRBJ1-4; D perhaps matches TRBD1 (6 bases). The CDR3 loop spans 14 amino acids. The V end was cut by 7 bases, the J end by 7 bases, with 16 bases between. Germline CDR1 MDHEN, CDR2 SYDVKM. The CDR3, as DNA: TGTGCCAGCACCATGAGGGGGGTGCGTGAAAAACTGTTTTTT. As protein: CASTMRGVREKLFF.

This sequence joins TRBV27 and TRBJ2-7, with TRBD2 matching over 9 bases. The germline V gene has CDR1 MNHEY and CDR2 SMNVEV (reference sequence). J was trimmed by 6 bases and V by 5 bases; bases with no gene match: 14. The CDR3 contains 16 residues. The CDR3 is CASSPLFAGGPGEQYF. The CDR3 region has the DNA TGTGCCAGCAGTCCCCTCTTTGCGGGAGGGCCCGGCGAGCAGTACTTC.

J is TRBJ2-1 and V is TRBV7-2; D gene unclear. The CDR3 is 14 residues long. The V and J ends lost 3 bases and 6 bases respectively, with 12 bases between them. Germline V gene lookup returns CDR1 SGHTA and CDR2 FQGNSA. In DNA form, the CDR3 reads TGTGCCAGCAGCTTGATAGCTATGGGCAATGAGCAGTTCTTC. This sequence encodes CASSLIAMGNEQFF.

The chain's CDR3 is CASSLGTSRYGYTF. In DNA, the CDR3 is TGCGCCAGCAGCTTGGGGACGTCGAGGTATGGCTACACCTTC. This chain links TRBV5-1 with TRBJ1-2; D is unclear. CDR3 size: 14 residues. V was shortened by 0 bases and J by 5 bases, with 11 bases between the two germline ends. The V gene's germline CDR1 is SGHRS and CDR2 YFSETQ.

The CDR3 sequence: CASSILAAQETQYF. The DNA for the CDR3 is TGCGCCAGCAGCATATTAGCGGCCCAAGAGACCCAGTACTTC. The rearrangement joins TRBV5-1 to TRBJ2-5; D may be TRBD2 (6 bases). This CDR3 region has 14 residues. Germline loops: CDR1 SGHRS, CDR2 YFSETQ. V lost 4 bases, J lost 1 base, and 11 bases lay in between.

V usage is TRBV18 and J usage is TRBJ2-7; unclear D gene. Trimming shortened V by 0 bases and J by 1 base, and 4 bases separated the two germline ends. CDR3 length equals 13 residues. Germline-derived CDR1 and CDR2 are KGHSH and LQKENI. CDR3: CASSPPGSYEQYF. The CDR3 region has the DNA TGTGCCAGCTCACCACCAGGGTCCTACGAGCAGTACTTC. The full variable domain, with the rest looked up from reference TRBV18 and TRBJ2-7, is NAGVMQNPRHLVRRRGQEARLRCSPMKGHSHVYWYRQLPEEGLKFMVYLQKENIIDESGMPKERFSAEFPKEGPSILRIQQVVRGDSAAYFCASSPPGSYEQYFGPGTRLTVT.